The 7 T cell receptor beta chains in this list originate from one sample, sequenced in a study of ipilimumab plus nivolumab after autologous stem cell transplantation. Clones were sequenced by immunoSEQ multiplex PCR, and TCRdb holds only the in-frame ones, with some missing. The sample records 20,000 to 30,000 clones, approximately 86% being singletons. Sequenced material: PBMCs, taken in a trial of ipilimumab plus nivolumab as post-transplant consolidation. The source is a male donor with diffuse large B-cell lymphoma.

This chain links TRBV7-8 with TRBJ2-7; 7 bases agree with TRBD1. Trimming removed 3 bases from V and 3 bases from J; junction bases left unmatched: 8. The CDR3 sequence is 15 residues long. The germline V gene encodes CDR1 SGHVS and CDR2 FQNEAQ. CDR3 nucleotide sequence: TGTGCCAGCAGCTTCCGGGACAGAGTTGTCTACGAGCAGTACTTC. Translation: CASSFRDRVVYEQYF.

The V gene is TRBV7-9, the J gene TRBJ2-2; D is unresolved. CDR3 size: 13 residues. The V end was cut by 7 bases, the J end by 5 bases, with 11 bases between. Germline loops: CDR1 SEHNR, CDR2 FQNEAQ (reference sequence). The CDR3 nucleotides are TGTGCCAGCACCCCGCGCCTGACCGGGGAGCTGTTTTTT. Its protein is CASTPRLTGELFF.

V usage is TRBV5-1 and J usage is TRBJ2-7; D is perhaps TRBD1 (6 bases). The V end was cut by 6 bases, the J end by 0 bases, with 13 bases between. The CDR3 consists of 14 residues. Germline values: CDR1 SGHRS, CDR2 YFSETQ. CDR3 sequence: CASKVDSDSYEQYF. The DNA of the CDR3 is TGCGCCAGCAAGGTGGACAGCGACTCCTACGAGCAGTACTTC.

The J gene is TRBJ2-3, the V gene TRBV27; no definite D call. Looked up from germline, CDR1 is MNHEY and CDR2 is SMNVEV (reference sequence). The V gene lost 10 bases and the J gene lost 4 bases, with 15 bases spanning the gap. The CDR3 consists of 13 residues. CDR3 DNA: TGTGCCACCCAAGTAGGATGGGCAGATACGCAGTATTTT. Its translation is CATQVGWADTQYF.

About this clone: The sample holds other DNA sequences that translate to the same CDR3. The CDR3 is CASSLGPEEGTEAFF. The CDR3 DNA reads TGTGCCAGCAGCTTAGGTCCGGAGGAGGGCACTGAAGCTTTCTTT. This chain uses TRBV11-2 with TRBJ1-1; D gene ambiguous. CDR3 length: 15 amino acids. The V gene lost 1 base and the J gene lost 4 bases, with 13 bases spanning the gap. Germline CDR1 is SGHAT and CDR2 is FQNNGV.

This chain joins TRBV18 and TRBJ2-1; a possible D gene is TRBD2 (6 bases). From germline, CDR1 is KGHSH and CDR2 LQKENI. The V gene lost 1 base and the J gene lost 5 bases, with 12 bases spanning the gap. This CDR3 is built from 15 residues. The CDR3 region is CASSPRGTSHNEQFF. The DNA of the CDR3 is TGTGCCAGCTCACCACGTGGGACTTCTCACAATGAGCAGTTCTTC.

This clone was recorded once. The chain joins TRBV7-3 to TRBJ2-2, with D possibly being TRBD1 (6 bases). The CDR3 has 14 amino acids. Trimming took off 6 bases at V and 2 bases at J, with 10 bases between the two ends. The germline gives CDR1 SGHTA, CDR2 FQGTGA. The CDR3 region has the DNA TGTGCCAGCAGAGGGGGTCCTAACACCGGGGAGCTGTTTTTT. Its protein is CASRGGPNTGELFF. Together with reference TRBV7-3 and TRBJ2-2, the CDR3 gives the full variable domain: GAGVSQTPSNKVTEKGKYVELRCDPISGHTALYWYRQSLGQGPEFLIYFQGTGAADDSGLPNDRFFAVRPEGSVSTLKIQRTERGDSAVYLCASRGGPNTGELFFGEGSRLTVL.